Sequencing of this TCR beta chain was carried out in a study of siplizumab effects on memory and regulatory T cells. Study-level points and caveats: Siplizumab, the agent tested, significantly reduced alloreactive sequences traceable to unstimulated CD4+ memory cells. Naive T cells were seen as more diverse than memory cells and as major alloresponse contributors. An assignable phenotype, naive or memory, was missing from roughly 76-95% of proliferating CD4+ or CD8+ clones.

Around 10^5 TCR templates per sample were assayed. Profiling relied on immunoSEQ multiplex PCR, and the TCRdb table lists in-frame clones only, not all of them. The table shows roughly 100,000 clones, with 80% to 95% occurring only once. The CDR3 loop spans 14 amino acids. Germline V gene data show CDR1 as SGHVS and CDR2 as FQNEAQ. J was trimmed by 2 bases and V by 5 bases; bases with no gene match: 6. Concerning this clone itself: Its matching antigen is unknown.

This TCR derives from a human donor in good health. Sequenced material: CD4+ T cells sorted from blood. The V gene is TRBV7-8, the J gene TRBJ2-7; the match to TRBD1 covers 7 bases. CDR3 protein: CASSTRTGPYEQYF. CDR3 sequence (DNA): TGTGCCAGCAGCACGAGGACAGGACCCTACGAGCAGTACTTC.